These T cell receptor beta chains were read from a single sample in a study of vaccination and CD4 T cells after COVID-19. Their recognized antigens are unknown. TCRdb ran MiXCR on the PCR reads and lists one entry per CDR3 protein. Among some 7,800 distinct CDR3 sequences listed, roughly 65% were seen once. Specimen: CD4+ T cells from blood, cultured in vitro. These receptor sequences come from a human donor who had recovered from COVID-19. Each CDR3 is given with its conserved first and last residue. The D gene is left open where the match is weak. Only some rows state a clone size, as once, few, many or a class for expanded clones.

j_gene: TRBJ2-1
d_gene: TRBD2
abundance: -
v_gene: TRBV7-2
CDR3aa: CASIYLAGVYNEQFF
CDR3nt: TGTGCCAGCATCTACCTAGCGGGTGTTTACAATGAGCAGTTCTTC

j_gene: TRBJ1-3
d_gene: -
abundance: -
v_gene: TRBV6-1
CDR3aa: CASSRDGVGNTIYF
CDR3nt: TGTGCCAGCAGCAGGGACGGCGTTGGAAACACCATATATTTT

j_gene: TRBJ1-1
d_gene: -
abundance: -
v_gene: TRBV20-1
CDR3aa: CSARYDRRPLTAEAFF
CDR3nt: TGCAGTGCTAGATATGACAGACGTCCCCTGACCGCTGAAGCTTTCTTT

j_gene: TRBJ1-2
d_gene: -
abundance: -
v_gene: TRBV6-1
CDR3aa: CASSEKGDLYYTF
CDR3nt: TGTGCCAGCAGTGAAAAGGGGGACCTGTACTACACCTTC

j_gene: TRBJ1-1
d_gene: -
abundance: -
v_gene: TRBV6-2/TRBV6-3
CDR3aa: CASSYSGEDTEAFF
CDR3nt: TGTGCCAGCAGTTACTCAGGGGAGGACACTGAAGCTTTCTTT

j_gene: TRBJ2-3
d_gene: -
abundance: -
v_gene: TRBV7-7
CDR3aa: CASSQTRTDTQYF
CDR3nt: TGTGCTAGCAGCCAGACTAGAACAGATACGCAGTATTTT

j_gene: TRBJ1-2
d_gene: -
abundance: -
v_gene: TRBV9
CDR3aa: CASSVLGGGYTF
CDR3nt: TGTGCCAGCAGCGTACTTGGGGGAGGCTACACCTTC

j_gene: TRBJ1-2
d_gene: -
abundance: -
v_gene: TRBV25-1
CDR3aa: CASSDGGGVMEGGYTF
CDR3nt: TGTGCCAGCAGTGACGGGGGCGGGGTAATGGAAGGTGGCTACACCTTC

j_gene: TRBJ2-3
d_gene: -
abundance: -
v_gene: TRBV7-3
CDR3aa: CASSLNPPGRGTDTQYF
CDR3nt: TGTGCCAGCAGCCTAAACCCCCCCGGCCGGGGTACAGATACGCAGTATTTT

j_gene: TRBJ1-5
d_gene: -
abundance: few
v_gene: TRBV6-1
CDR3aa: CASTLNPVYHQPQHF
CDR3nt: TGTGCCAGCACCTTAAACCCCGTTTACCATCAGCCCCAGCATTTT

j_gene: TRBJ2-3
d_gene: -
abundance: -
v_gene: TRBV24-1
CDR3aa: CATSDTDPTVDTRYF
CDR3nt: TGTGCCACCAGTGATACGGACCCGACGGTGGATACGCGGTATTTT

j_gene: TRBJ1-1
d_gene: -
abundance: -
v_gene: TRBV20-1
CDR3aa: CSAKGGGNKNTEAFF
CDR3nt: TGCAGTGCTAAAGGGGGGGGAAACAAGAACACTGAAGCTTTCTTT